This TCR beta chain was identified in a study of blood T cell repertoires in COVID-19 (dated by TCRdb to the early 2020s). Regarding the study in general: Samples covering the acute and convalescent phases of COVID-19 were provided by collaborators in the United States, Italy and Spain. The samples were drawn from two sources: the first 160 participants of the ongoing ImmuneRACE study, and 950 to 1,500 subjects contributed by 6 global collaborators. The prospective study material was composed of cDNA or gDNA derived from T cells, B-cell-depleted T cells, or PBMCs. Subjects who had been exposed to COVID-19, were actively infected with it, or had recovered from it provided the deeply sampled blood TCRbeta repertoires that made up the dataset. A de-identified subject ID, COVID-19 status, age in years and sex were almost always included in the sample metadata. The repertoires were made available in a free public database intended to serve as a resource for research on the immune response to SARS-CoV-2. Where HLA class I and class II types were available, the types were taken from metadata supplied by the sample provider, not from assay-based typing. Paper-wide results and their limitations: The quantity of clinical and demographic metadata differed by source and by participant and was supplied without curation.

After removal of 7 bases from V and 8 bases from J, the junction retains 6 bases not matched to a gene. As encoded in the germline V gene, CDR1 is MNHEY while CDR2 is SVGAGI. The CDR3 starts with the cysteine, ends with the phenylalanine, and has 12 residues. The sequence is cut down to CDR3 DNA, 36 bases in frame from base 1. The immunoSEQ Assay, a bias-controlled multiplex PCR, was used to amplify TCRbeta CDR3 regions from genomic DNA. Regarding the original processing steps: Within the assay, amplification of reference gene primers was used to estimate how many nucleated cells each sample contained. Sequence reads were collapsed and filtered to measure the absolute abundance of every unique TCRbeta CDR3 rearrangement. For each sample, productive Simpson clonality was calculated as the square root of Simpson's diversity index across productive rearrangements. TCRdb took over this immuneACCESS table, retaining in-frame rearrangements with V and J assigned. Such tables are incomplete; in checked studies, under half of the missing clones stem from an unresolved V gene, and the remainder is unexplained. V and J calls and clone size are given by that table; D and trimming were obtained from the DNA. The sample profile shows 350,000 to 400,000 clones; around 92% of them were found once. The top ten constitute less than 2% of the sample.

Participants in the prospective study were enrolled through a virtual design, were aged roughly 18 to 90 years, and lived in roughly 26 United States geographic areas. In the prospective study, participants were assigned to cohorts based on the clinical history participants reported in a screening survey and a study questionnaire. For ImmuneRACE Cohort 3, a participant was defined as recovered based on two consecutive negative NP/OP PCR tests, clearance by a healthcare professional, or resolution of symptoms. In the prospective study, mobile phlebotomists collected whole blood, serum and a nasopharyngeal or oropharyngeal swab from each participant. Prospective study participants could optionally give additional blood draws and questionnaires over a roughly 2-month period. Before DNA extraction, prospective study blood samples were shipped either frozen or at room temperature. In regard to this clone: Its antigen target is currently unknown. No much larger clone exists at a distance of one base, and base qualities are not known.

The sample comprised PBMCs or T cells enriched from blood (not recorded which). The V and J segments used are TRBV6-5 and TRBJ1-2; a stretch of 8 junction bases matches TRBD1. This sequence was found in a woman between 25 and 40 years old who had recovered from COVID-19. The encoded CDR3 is CASTRTGLGYTF. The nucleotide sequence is TGTGCCAGCACCCGGACAGGGCTCGGCTACACCTTC.